This T cell receptor beta chain was documented in a study of shared clonotypes between healthy human individuals. Study findings and constraints: Naive subsets generally had larger estimated richness than memory subsets. Incompleteness in sorted-subset sequencing, despite large depth, was shown by rarefaction.

This clone was seen once. The antigen is unknown. It was at deep level that the assay was run. In the original analysis: From ImmunoSEQ came sequences covering only the junction and carrying no quality scores, so filtering differed. Method: immunoSEQ multiplex PCR; TCRdb's copy keeps in-frame clones and lacks some. V, J and clone size were drawn from that table, and D and trimming were deduced from the DNA. The sample lists about 2.5 million clones; 80% to 95% were seen once. The CDR3 covers 16 residues. The V and J ends lost 4 bases and 0 bases respectively, with 10 bases between them. Germline V gene sequence: CDR1 SGHTA, CDR2 FQGNSA.

The chain uses TRBV7-2 and TRBJ2-6, with D unclear. The TCR was taken from a man between 18 and 35 years old in good health. Some clones in this sample may be carry-over from other donors' samples. The sample comprised naive CD4+ T cells from PBMCs. Subset given: CD45RA+ positively selected. The CDR3 nucleotides are TGTGCCAGCAGCTATCGGGCCAACTCTGGGGCCAACGTCCTGACTTTC. As protein: CASSYRANSGANVLTF. Together with reference TRBV7-2 and TRBJ2-6, the CDR3 gives the full variable domain: GAGVSQSPSNKVTEKGKDVELRCDPISGHTALYWYRQSLGQGLEFLIYFQGNSAPDKSGLPSDRFSAERTGGSVSTLTIQRTQQEDSAVYLCASSYRANSGANVLTFGAGSRLTVL.